This T cell receptor beta chain was identified during a study of HIV-infected children after antiretroviral therapy interruption. As for the study in general: Weeks 0, 48 and 150 were sampled under continuous treatment.

The V gene end was trimmed by 5 bases and the J gene end by 8 bases; junction bases not matched to a gene: 6. This CDR3 has 14 residues. In germline, CDR1 is LGHDT, CDR2 YNNKEL (reference sequence). The TCR library was built from RNA with a 3' RACE protocol and unique molecular identifiers. Via MiXCR, TCRdb re-called the 3' RACE reads, giving one row per CDR3 protein. The data hold some 15,000 distinct CDR3 sequences, with around 3.2% observed a single time. This clonotype has at least ten counts. Treatment denoted: PENTA 11 planned treatment interruption arm or continuous ART arm. This TCR came from a child between 2 and 17 years old with HIV. The sequenced sample was CD45RA+ CD4+ T cells from PBMCs, obtained from a donor given antiretroviral therapy, either interrupted or continuous. The subset is: naive CD4+ CD45RA+ CD45RO- T cells. J is TRBJ1-6 and V is TRBV3-1; 7 nucleotides line up with TRBD1. CDR3 sequence (DNA): TGTGCCAGCAGCAATGGCAGGGGGGATTCACCCCTCCACTTT. As protein: CASSNGRGDSPLHF.